A single T cell receptor beta chain is shown here with its context. TCRdb re-called the RT-PCR reads with MiXCR, one entry per CDR3 protein. The data hold 70,000 to 95,000 distinct CDR3 sequences, with approximately 5.2% observed a single time. With V trimmed by 7 bases and J by 3 bases, 11 bases remained unmatched. This CDR3 region has 17 residues. The data were obtained in a study of patients and donors after allogeneic stem cell transplantation. This clonotype originated in a human donor who was either an allogeneic HSCT recipient or a stem cell or donor lymphocyte infusion donor (not recorded which). It is not recorded whose cells these are; they may come from a transplant donor. Sequences were obtained from blood, either unsorted or a sorted T cell fraction (not recorded which). The rearrangement joins TRBV12-3 or TRBV12-4 to TRBJ2-3, with 12 bases that match TRBD2. CDR3 DNA: TGTGCCAGCACCCGGCCCCCGACTAGCGGGAGAACAGATACGCAGTATTTT. Encoded protein: CASTRPPTSGRTDTQYF.